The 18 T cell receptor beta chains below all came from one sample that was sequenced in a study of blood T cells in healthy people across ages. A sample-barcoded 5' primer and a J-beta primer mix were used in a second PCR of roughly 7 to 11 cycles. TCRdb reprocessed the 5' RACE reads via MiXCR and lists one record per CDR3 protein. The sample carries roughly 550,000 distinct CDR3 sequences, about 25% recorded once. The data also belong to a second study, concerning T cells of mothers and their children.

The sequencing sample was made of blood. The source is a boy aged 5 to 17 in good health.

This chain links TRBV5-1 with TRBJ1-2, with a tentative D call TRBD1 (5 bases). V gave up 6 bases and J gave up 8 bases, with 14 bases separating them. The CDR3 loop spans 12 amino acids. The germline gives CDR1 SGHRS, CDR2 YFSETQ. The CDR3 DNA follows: TGCGCCAGCAACGATCAGGGACTCGGCTACACCTTC. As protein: CASNDQGLGYTF. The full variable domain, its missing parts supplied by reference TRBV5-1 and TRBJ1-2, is KAGVTQTPRYLIKTRGQQVTLSCSPISGHRSVSWYQQTPGQGLQFLFEYFSETQRNKGNFPGRFSGRQFSNSRSEMNVSTLELGDSALYLCASNDQGLGYTFGSGTRLTVV.

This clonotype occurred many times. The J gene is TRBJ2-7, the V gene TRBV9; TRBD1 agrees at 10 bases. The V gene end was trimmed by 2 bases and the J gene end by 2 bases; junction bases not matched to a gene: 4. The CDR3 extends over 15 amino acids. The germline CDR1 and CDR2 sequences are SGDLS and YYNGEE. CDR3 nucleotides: TGTGCCAGCAGCGTGGCCGGGACAGGGGCCTACGAGCAGTACTTC. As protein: CASSVAGTGAYEQYF.

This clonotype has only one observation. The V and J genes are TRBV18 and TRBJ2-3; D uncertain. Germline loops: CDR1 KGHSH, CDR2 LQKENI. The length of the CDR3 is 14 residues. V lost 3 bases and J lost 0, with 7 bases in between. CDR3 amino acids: CASSPTYSTDTQYF. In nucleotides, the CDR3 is TGTGCCAGCTCACCTACCTATAGCACAGATACGCAGTATTTT.

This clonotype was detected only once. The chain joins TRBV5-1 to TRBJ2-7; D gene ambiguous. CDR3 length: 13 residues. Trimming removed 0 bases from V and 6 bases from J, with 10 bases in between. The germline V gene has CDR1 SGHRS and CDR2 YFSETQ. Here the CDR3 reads CASSLAQDREQYF. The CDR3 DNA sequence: TGCGCCAGCAGCTTGGCCCAGGATCGCGAGCAGTACTTC.

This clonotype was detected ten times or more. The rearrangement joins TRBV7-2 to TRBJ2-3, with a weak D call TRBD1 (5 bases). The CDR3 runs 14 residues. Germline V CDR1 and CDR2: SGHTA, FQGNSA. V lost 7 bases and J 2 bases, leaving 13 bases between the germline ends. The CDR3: CASNERGYTDTQYF. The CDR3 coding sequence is TGTGCCAGCAACGAAAGGGGCTACACAGATACGCAGTATTTT.

This CDR3 is CASRSSAPGQVNYGYTF. The DNA of the CDR3 is TGTGCCAGCAGATCTTCAGCCCCGGGACAGGTCAACTATGGCTACACCTTC. The gene calls are TRBV6-2 or TRBV6-3 and TRBJ1-2; 8 nucleotides align to TRBD1. The CDR3 consists of 17 residues. Germline CDR1 reads MNHEY; CDR2 reads SVGEGT. Trimming removed 6 bases from V and 2 bases from J; junction bases left unmatched: 14.

DNA of the CDR3: TGCAGTGCCACCCGGGAGGTCAATCAGCCCCAGCATTTT. It yields the protein CSATREVNQPQHF. The chain couples TRBV20-1 to TRBJ1-5, with no clear D. The V and J ends lost 6 bases and 3 bases respectively, with 12 bases between them. The CDR3 runs to 13 residues. Germline loops: CDR1 DFQATT, CDR2 SNEGSKA (reference sequence).

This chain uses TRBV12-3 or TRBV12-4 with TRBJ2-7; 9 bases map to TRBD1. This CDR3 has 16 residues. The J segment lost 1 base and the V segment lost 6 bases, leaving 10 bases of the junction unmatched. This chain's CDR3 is CASSNGGTGISYEQYF. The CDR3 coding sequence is TGTGCCAGCAGCAACGGTGGGACAGGGATATCCTACGAGCAGTACTTC.

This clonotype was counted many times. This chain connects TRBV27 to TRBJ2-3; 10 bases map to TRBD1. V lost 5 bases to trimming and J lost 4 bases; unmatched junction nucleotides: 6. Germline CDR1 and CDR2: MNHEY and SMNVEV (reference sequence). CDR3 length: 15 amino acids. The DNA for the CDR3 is TGTGCCAGCAGTCCGGGACAGGGGCCGGCAGATACGCAGTATTTT. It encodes CASSPGQGPADTQYF.

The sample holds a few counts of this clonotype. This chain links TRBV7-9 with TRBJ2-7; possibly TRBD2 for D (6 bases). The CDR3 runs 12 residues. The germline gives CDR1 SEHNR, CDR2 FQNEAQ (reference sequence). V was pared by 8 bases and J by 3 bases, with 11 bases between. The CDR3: CASAGHDYEQYF. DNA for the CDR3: TGTGCCAGCGCGGGGCACGACTACGAGCAGTACTTC.

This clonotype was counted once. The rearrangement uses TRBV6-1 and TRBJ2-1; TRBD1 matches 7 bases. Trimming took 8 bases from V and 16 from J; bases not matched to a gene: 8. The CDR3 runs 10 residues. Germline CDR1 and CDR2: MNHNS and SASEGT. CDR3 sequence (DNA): TGTGCCAGCCGGAGGACAGGTCTTTTCTTC. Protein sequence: CASRRTGLFF.

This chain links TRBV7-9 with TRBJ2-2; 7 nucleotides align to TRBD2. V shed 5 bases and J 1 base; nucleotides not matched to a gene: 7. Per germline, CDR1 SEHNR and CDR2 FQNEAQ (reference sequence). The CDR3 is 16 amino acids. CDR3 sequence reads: CASSVRGRENTGELFF. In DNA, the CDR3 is TGTGCCAGCAGCGTCCGGGGGAGGGAGAACACCGGGGAGCTGTTTTTT.

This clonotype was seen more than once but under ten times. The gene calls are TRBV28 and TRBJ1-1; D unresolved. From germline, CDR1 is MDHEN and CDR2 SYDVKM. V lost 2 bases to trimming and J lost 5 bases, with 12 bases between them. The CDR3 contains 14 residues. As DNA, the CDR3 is TGTGCCAGCAGTTTAGTATTAGCGGTAACTGAAGCTTTCTTT. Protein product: CASSLVLAVTEAFF.

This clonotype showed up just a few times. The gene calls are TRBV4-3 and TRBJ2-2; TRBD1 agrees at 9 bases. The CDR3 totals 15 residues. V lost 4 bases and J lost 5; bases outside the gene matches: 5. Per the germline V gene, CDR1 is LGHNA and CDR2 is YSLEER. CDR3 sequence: CASSRTGVATGELFF. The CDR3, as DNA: TGCGCCAGCAGCCGGACAGGGGTGGCGACCGGGGAGCTGTTTTTT.

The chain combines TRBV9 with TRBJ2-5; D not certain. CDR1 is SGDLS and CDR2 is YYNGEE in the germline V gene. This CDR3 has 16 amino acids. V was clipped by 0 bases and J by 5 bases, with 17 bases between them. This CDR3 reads CASSVGATSSMETQYF. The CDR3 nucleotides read TGTGCCAGCAGCGTAGGGGCTACCTCTTCGATGGAGACCCAGTACTTC.

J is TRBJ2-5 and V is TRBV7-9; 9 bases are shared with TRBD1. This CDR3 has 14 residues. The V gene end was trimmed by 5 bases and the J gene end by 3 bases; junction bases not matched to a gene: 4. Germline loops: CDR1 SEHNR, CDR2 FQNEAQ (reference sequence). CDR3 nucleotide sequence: TGTGCCAGCAGCCGGGACAGGGCCGAAGAGACCCAGTACTTC. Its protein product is CASSRDRAEETQYF.

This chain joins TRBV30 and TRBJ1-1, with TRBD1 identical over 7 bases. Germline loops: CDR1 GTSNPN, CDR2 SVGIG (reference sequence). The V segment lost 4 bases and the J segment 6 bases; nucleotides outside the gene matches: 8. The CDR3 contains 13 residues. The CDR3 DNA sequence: TGTGCCTGGATAGGGGGCTCGGTTCCTGAAGCTTTCTTT. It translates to CAWIGGSVPEAFF.

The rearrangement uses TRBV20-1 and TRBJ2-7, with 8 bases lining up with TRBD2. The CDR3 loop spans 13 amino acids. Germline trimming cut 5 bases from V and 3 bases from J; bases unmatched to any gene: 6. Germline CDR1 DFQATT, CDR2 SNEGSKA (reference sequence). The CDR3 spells CSAQTSANYEQYF. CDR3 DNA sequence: TGCAGTGCTCAGACTAGCGCAAACTACGAGCAGTACTTC.